Listed below are T cell receptor beta chains from one sample, sequenced in a study of blood T cells in healthy people across ages. In TCRdb, the 5' RACE reads were re-called with MiXCR into one record per CDR3 protein. The profile shows about 500,000 distinct CDR3 sequences, approximately 25% of them singletons. This sample also appeared in a second study, on T cells of mothers and their children.

The sample was blood. The receptors derive from a boy younger than 18 in good health. Both conserved end residues are part of each CDR3. Each record gives: D gene, J gene, V gene, clone size, CDR3 protein, CDR3 DNA. D genes are given only for firm matches. Size is stated for part of the rows, as once, few or many counts, or as a class when the clone is expanded.

NA TRBJ2-7 TRBV28 few CASREGSGYEQYF TGTGCCAGCCGAGAAGGGAGCGGCTACGAGCAGTACTTC
NA TRBJ1-2 TRBV6-2/TRBV6-3 few CASSPYSYGYTF TGTGCCAGCAGTCCTTACAGCTATGGCTACACCTTC
NA TRBJ2-7 TRBV3-1 few CASSQDVDATREQYF TGTGCCAGCAGCCAGGACGTCGACGCCACCCGCGAGCAGTACTTC
TRBD1 TRBJ2-7 TRBV12-3/TRBV12-4 NA CASRLPGQRAPYEQYF TGTGCCAGCAGACTTCCGGGACAGAGAGCTCCCTACGAGCAGTACTTC
NA TRBJ2-3 TRBV9 NA CASSKWDTDTQYF TGTGCCAGCAGTAAGTGGGACACAGATACGCAGTATTTT
NA TRBJ2-5 TRBV5-1 few CASSFMSGQETQYF TGCGCCAGCAGCTTTATGTCGGGGCAAGAGACCCAGTACTTC
NA TRBJ2-7 TRBV28 NA CASSLPPGDHYEQYF TGTGCCAGCAGTTTGCCGCCAGGAGATCATTACGAGCAGTACTTC
TRBD2 TRBJ2-3 TRBV9 NA CASSSSGMADTQYF TGTGCCAGCAGCTCCAGCGGGATGGCAGATACGCAGTATTTT
NA TRBJ2-5 TRBV7-9 many CASGNGIAEPQETQYF TGTGCCAGCGGTAATGGTATCGCGGAGCCTCAAGAGACCCAGTACTTC
NA TRBJ2-7 TRBV6-5 NA CASSPDRFEQYF TGTGCCAGCAGTCCTGATAGGTTCGAGCAGTACTTC
NA TRBJ2-7 TRBV14 few CASSQDPRSYEQYF TGTGCCAGCAGCCAAGATCCCAGGTCCTACGAGCAGTACTTC
NA TRBJ2-7 TRBV7-2 NA CASSSDGSYEQYF TGTGCCAGCAGCTCGGACGGAAGCTACGAACAGTACTTC
TRBD2 TRBJ2-1 TRBV10-2 NA CASSEWRELYNEQFF TGCGCCAGCAGTGAGTGGCGGGAGCTATACAATGAGCAGTTCTTC
TRBD1 TRBJ2-6 TRBV2 few CASMDRAGANVLTF TGTGCCAGCATGGACAGGGCTGGGGCCAACGTCCTGACTTTC
NA TRBJ1-2 TRBV11-2 NA CASSLDSRDYGYTF TGTGCCAGCAGCTTAGATTCGAGGGACTATGGCTACACCTTC
NA TRBJ1-2 TRBV7-6 NA CASSLDGANYGYTF TGTGCCAGCAGCTTAGATGGGGCTAACTATGGCTACACCTTC
TRBD2 TRBJ2-3 TRBV11-2 few CASSLAQLLAGDTQYF TGTGCCAGCAGCTTAGCCCAGCTACTAGCGGGAGATACGCAGTATTTT
NA TRBJ2-5 TRBV12-5 few CASQAGWETQYF TGTGCTAGTCAAGCGGGTTGGGAGACCCAGTACTTC
NA TRBJ2-3 TRBV20-1 few CSAREAQYF TGCAGTGCTAGAGAGGCGCAGTATTTT
NA TRBJ2-1 TRBV20-1 NA CSASDNNEQFF TGCAGTGCTAGTGACAACAATGAGCAGTTCTTC
NA TRBJ2-1 TRBV7-2 NA CASSLRGDPEPQFF TGTGCCAGCAGCTTAAGGGGTGATCCAGAGCCACAGTTCTTC
NA TRBJ2-7 TRBV7-2 few CASSLGDSGLWGRTYEQYF TGTGCCAGCAGCTTGGGCGACAGTGGACTGTGGGGCCGGACCTACGAGCAGTACTTC
NA TRBJ2-7 TRBV29-1 few CSVAYSYEQYF TGCAGCGTCGCATACTCCTACGAGCAGTACTTC
TRBD2 TRBJ2-1 TRBV20-1 NA CSARDYLAGGVRSYNEQFF TGCAGTGCTAGAGATTACCTAGCGGGAGGGGTGAGGAGCTACAATGAGCAGTTCTTC
NA TRBJ2-5 TRBV12-3/TRBV12-4 few CASSLDHDVRETQYF TGTGCCAGCAGTTTGGACCACGATGTTCGAGAGACCCAGTACTTC
TRBD1 TRBJ1-4 TRBV4-3 NA CANSQAGRGPGKLFF TGCGCCAACAGCCAAGCCGGGAGGGGGCCGGGAAAACTGTTTTTT
TRBD2 TRBJ2-1 TRBV2 NA CASRPGLAGGEGYYNEQFF TGTGCCAGCAGGCCGGGACTAGCGGGAGGGGAGGGATACTACAATGAGCAGTTCTTC
TRBD2 TRBJ2-3 TRBV4-3 few CASSPLAGGPLDTQYF TGCGCCAGCAGCCCACTAGCGGGAGGGCCGCTGGATACGCAGTATTTT
NA TRBJ2-4 TRBV28 few CASSLFAGRTVGKNIQYF TGTGCCAGCAGTTTATTCGCTGGGAGGACAGTCGGCAAAAACATTCAGTACTTC
NA TRBJ1-1 TRBV6-2/TRBV6-3 many CASNTADSLNTEAFF TGTGCCAGCAATACCGCGGACAGCTTGAACACTGAAGCTTTCTTT
NA TRBJ2-7 TRBV29-1 NA CSVDRDGYEQYF TGCAGCGTTGACAGGGACGGGTACGAGCAGTACTTC
NA TRBJ2-3 TRBV20-1 few CSADETRGATDTQYF TGCAGTGCTGACGAAACTCGGGGGGCCACAGATACGCAGTATTTT
NA TRBJ2-5 TRBV29-1 NA CSVEDLGQPSETQYF TGCAGCGTTGAAGATCTCGGCCAACCGAGCGAGACCCAGTACTTC
NA TRBJ1-1 TRBV5-1 few CASNLSVVGDTEAFF TGCGCCAGCAACTTATCGGTTGTTGGGGACACTGAAGCTTTCTTT
NA TRBJ2-5 TRBV5-1 NA CASSGNGIQETQYF TGCGCCAGCTCTGGGAACGGAATACAAGAGACCCAGTACTTC
NA TRBJ2-7 TRBV9 NA CASSVGPDSYYEQYF TGTGCCAGCAGCGTAGGGCCAGATTCCTACTACGAGCAGTACTTC
TRBD1 TRBJ1-1 TRBV4-1 few CASSQVTGGYVTEAFF TGCGCCAGCAGCCAAGTGACAGGGGGCTACGTCACTGAAGCTTTCTTT
NA TRBJ1-4 TRBV7-9 NA CASSFGDGLFF TGTGCCAGCAGCTTCGGGGACGGACTGTTTTTT
TRBD2 TRBJ2-1 TRBV9 few CASSVSGGEGNEQFF TGTGCCAGCAGCGTAAGCGGGGGGGAGGGCAATGAGCAGTTCTTC
NA TRBJ1-1 TRBV29-1 NA CSVLTYTEAFF TGCAGCGTTCTAACCTACACTGAAGCTTTCTTT
TRBD1 TRBJ2-4 TRBV2 few CARGDRDGNIQYF TGTGCCAGGGGAGACAGGGATGGGAACATTCAGTACTTC
TRBD2 TRBJ2-2 TRBV4-3 once CASSQVWASGNTGELFF TGCGCCAGCAGCCAAGTCTGGGCTAGCGGGAACACCGGGGAGCTGTTTTTT
TRBD2 TRBJ2-5 TRBV20-1 few CSATPLAGGQETQYF TGCAGTGCCACCCCACTAGCGGGAGGACAAGAGACCCAGTACTTC
TRBD1 TRBJ1-1 TRBV7-9 few CASSWGQKNTEAFF TGTGCCAGCAGCTGGGGACAGAAGAACACTGAAGCTTTCTTT
NA TRBJ2-7 TRBV4-1 NA CASSQDQASVYEQYF TGCGCCAGCAGCCAAGATCAGGCTAGCGTGTACGAGCAGTACTTC
NA TRBJ2-7 TRBV14 NA CASSQDLGYDYEQYF TGTGCCAGCAGCCAAGACCTCGGGTACGACTACGAGCAGTACTTC
TRBD1 TRBJ2-3 TRBV20-1 NA CSASGQVSTDTQYF TGCAGTGCTAGCGGACAGGTTAGCACAGATACGCAGTATTTT
NA TRBJ2-3 TRBV27 few CASSLLSTDTQYF TGTGCCAGCAGTTTATTGAGCACAGATACGCAGTATTTT
TRBD2 TRBJ2-1 TRBV28 NA CASSLPGTSGYNEQFF TGTGCCAGCAGCCTCCCCGGGACTAGCGGGTACAATGAGCAGTTCTTC
TRBD1 TRBJ1-5 TRBV20-1 few CSAPTGVGNQPQHF TGCAGTGCACCCACAGGGGTTGGGAATCAGCCCCAGCATTTT
TRBD2 TRBJ2-2 TRBV28 NA CASSSSGGALFGELFF TGTGCCAGCAGTTCTAGCGGGGGGGCCTTGTTCGGGGAGCTGTTTTTT
TRBD1 TRBJ2-2 TRBV4-3 few CASSQESTGGRATGELFF TGCGCCAGCAGCCAAGAATCGACAGGGGGGAGGGCCACCGGGGAGCTGTTTTTT
NA TRBJ2-3 TRBV27 NA CASSGGVLGTDTQYF TGTGCCAGCAGTGGGGGAGTTTTGGGCACAGATACGCAGTATTTT